This T cell receptor (beta chain) appears in the sequencing data of a study of OX40 agonist ivuxolimab in advanced cancers. This CDR3 spans 16 amino acids. TCRdb keeps only in-frame clones here, not all; method: immunoSEQ multiplex PCR. The sample shows approximately 130,000 clones, about 92% of them seen only once. The rearrangement uses TRBV21-1 and TRBJ1-4. TRBV21-1 is assigned pseudogene status. This specimen was CD4+ or CD8+ T cells sorted from blood, taken in a trial of the OX40 agonist ivuxolimab. The sequence came from an adult with an advanced solid tumor such as melanoma, head and neck, liver or kidney cancer. The DNA for the CDR3 is TGTGCCAGCAGCCCCCCCGCTAGGCCTTTTAATGAAAAACTGTTTTTT. It encodes CASSPPARPFNEKLFF.